Listed here are 14 T cell receptor beta chains from one sample, sequenced in a study of cytomegalovirus exposure and HLA in healthy donors. Primers for the PCR totalled 60 Vbeta and 13 Jbeta. Sequencing used immunoSEQ multiplex PCR; TCRdb keeps in-frame clones, though not all of them. The sample shows 150,000 or so clones, nearly 70% of them seen only once. The sequenced material came from PBMCs. Receptors originate from a man in his thirties or forties in good health and CMV-seropositive.

There are a few counts of this clone. The chain's CDR3 is CASSVPGGFTEAFF. Written as DNA, the CDR3 is TGTGCCAGCAGCGTCCCGGGGGGCTTCACTGAAGCTTTCTTT. The gene calls are TRBV7-2 and TRBJ1-1; tentatively, D is TRBD1 (6 bases). V dropped 5 bases and J dropped 4 bases, with 14 bases sitting between them. The CDR3 covers 14 residues. Germline V gene data show CDR1 as SGHTA and CDR2 as FQGNSA.

This clone was recorded a few times. The chain has TRBV4-1 and TRBJ1-5, with 8 bases matching TRBD1. V lost 0 bases, J lost 2 bases, and 3 bases stayed unmatched. Germline assignment: CDR1 MGHRA and CDR2 YSYEKL. The length of the CDR3 is 16 residues. CDR3 amino acids: CASSQDDRGGNQPQHF. The CDR3 coding sequence is TGCGCCAGCAGCCAAGATGACAGGGGTGGCAATCAGCCCCAGCATTTT.

This chain joins TRBV9 and TRBJ2-3, with no clear D. The V gene's germline CDR1 is SGDLS and CDR2 YYNGEE. This CDR3 has 14 residues. The V end lost 0 bases, the J end lost 6 bases, and 11 bases lay between the germline ends. CDR3 amino acids: CASSVGAVKDTQYF. For the CDR3, the DNA is TGTGCCAGCAGCGTAGGGGCAGTTAAGGATACGCAGTATTTT.

The chain is built from TRBV4-1 and TRBJ2-5, with 7 positions matching TRBD2. The CDR3 totals 13 residues. Unmatched junction bases numbered 3, after V lost 3 bases and J lost 5 bases. In germline, CDR1 is MGHRA, CDR2 YSYEKL. CDR3 amino acids: CASSQGLSETQYF. As DNA, the CDR3 is TGCGCCAGCAGCCAGGGACTATCGGAGACCCAGTACTTC.

In its sample, this clone was seen once. The rearrangement uses TRBV27 and TRBJ1-1, with D unresolved. This CDR3 is 13 amino acids long. Trimming removed 2 bases from V and 7 bases from J, with 11 bases in between. The germline CDR1 and CDR2 sequences are MNHEY and SMNVEV (reference sequence). As DNA, the CDR3 is TGTGCCAGCAGTTTAAAGGGAGGGCTTGAAGCTTTCTTT. This sequence encodes CASSLKGGLEAFF.

This clone was seen a handful of times. The chain is built from TRBV15 and TRBJ2-2; TRBD2 matches at 7 bases. The CDR3 contains 16 residues. Trimming removed 1 base from V and 1 base from J; junction bases left unmatched: 3. Germline V gene data show CDR1 as LNHNV and CDR2 as YYDKDF (reference sequence). The CDR3: CATSRVAGGNTGELFF. Here the CDR3 DNA reads TGTGCCACCAGCAGAGTAGCGGGCGGGAACACCGGGGAGCTGTTTTTT. The whole variable domain, remainder taken from reference TRBV15 and TRBJ2-2, is DAMVIQNPRYQVTQFGKPVTLSCSQTLNHNVMYWYQQKSSQAPKLLFHYYDKDFNNEADTPDNFQSRRPNTSFCFLDIRSPGLGDTAMYLCATSRVAGGNTGELFFGEGSRLTVL.

This clone has just one count. The V call is TRBV7-9, the J call TRBJ2-1, with a possible D match to TRBD1 (6 bases). The CDR3 consists of 13 residues. V shed 3 bases and J shed 6 bases, with 9 bases lying between them. CDR1 and CDR2 from the germline V gene are SEHNR and FQNEAQ (reference sequence). For the CDR3, the DNA is TGTGCCAGCAGCTTTTCACAGGGCAATGAGCAGTTCTTC. Protein: CASSFSQGNEQFF.

V and J are TRBV28 and TRBJ2-5; tentative D call: TRBD2 (6 bases). The CDR3 sequence is 15 residues long. Germline CDR1 is MDHEN and CDR2 is SYDVKM. The germline V and J ends were trimmed by 1 base and 2 bases, with 11 bases remaining between them. The CDR3: CASSLSGTWQETQYF. The CDR3 nucleotides are TGTGCCAGCAGTTTATCCGGGACTTGGCAAGAGACCCAGTACTTC.

The chain has TRBV13 and TRBJ2-2; TRBD1 matches 7 bases. Germline CDR1 PRHDT, CDR2 FYEKMQ (reference sequence). The length of the CDR3 is 17 residues. V lost 3 bases to trimming and J lost 1 base; unmatched junction nucleotides: 8. Written as DNA, the CDR3 is TGTGCCAGCAGCTTTGGGTTGACAGGGATGAACACCGGGGAGCTGTTTTTT. It codes for CASSFGLTGMNTGELFF.

This chain uses TRBV7-2 with TRBJ2-7, with 11 bases that match TRBD2. This CDR3 comprises 16 residues. V trimming: 8 bases; J trimming: 2 bases; junction bases outside the gene matches: 11. In germline, CDR1 is SGHTA, CDR2 FQGNSA. In DNA, the CDR3 is TGTGCCAGCTCACTAGCGGGAGCTTCTGGGACCTACGAGCAGTACTTC. Amino acids: CASSLAGASGTYEQYF.

This clone was observed a few times. The chain recombines TRBV7-9 with TRBJ2-7, with 8 positions matching TRBD1. Germline values: CDR1 SEHNR, CDR2 FQNEAQ (reference sequence). V lost 5 bases to trimming and J lost 5 bases; unmatched junction nucleotides: 11. This CDR3 is built from 15 residues. DNA of the CDR3: TGTGCCAGCAGCACGAAGCCCAGGGGGCCCCACGAGCAGTACTTC. Amino acid sequence: CASSTKPRGPHEQYF.

There are a few counts of this clone. The chain links TRBV5-1 to TRBJ2-7; TRBD2 might be the D (5 bases). CDR1 and CDR2 from the germline V gene are SGHRS and YFSETQ. This CDR3 contains 15 residues. Trimming shortened V by 4 bases and J by 1 base, and 15 bases separated the two germline ends. CDR3 region: CASSAKPRGSYEQYF. Written as DNA, the CDR3 is TGCGCCAGCAGCGCTAAACCCCGGGGATCCTACGAGCAGTACTTC.

V gene TRBV2 combines with J gene TRBJ2-1, with 7 bases that match TRBD1. V shed 2 bases and J 2 bases; nucleotides not matched to a gene: 3. Germline V CDR1 and CDR2: SNHLY, FYNNEI. There are 15 residues in the CDR3. The CDR3 spells CASSELRGPYNEQFF. CDR3 nucleotides: TGTGCCAGCAGTGAACTAAGGGGGCCCTACAATGAGCAGTTCTTC.

The chain has TRBV5-1 and TRBJ1-2; maybe TRBD1 (5 bases). The V end lost 0 bases, the J end lost 4 bases, and 10 bases lay between the germline ends. Germline V gene data show CDR1 as SGHRS and CDR2 as YFSETQ. The CDR3 length is 14 residues. CDR3: CASSLGRGSYGYTF. CDR3 in DNA: TGCGCCAGCAGCTTGGGGAGGGGTAGCTATGGCTACACCTTC.